Each of the 11 T cell receptor beta chains below was sequenced from the same sample in a study of T cell changes during pregnancy in multiple sclerosis. Using immunoSEQ multiplex PCR, the repertoire was profiled, and TCRdb retains in-frame clones only, with some absent. The sample consists of 50,000 or so clones, 80% to 95% of them appearing once. Sequenced material: CD4+ T cells from peripheral blood mononuclear cells, taken after pregnancy. These receptors were obtained from a female donor with multiple sclerosis, enrolled in a pregnancy study.

The rearrangement links TRBV18 to TRBJ2-7; 9 bases line up with TRBD1. Trimming removed 8 bases from V and 3 bases from J; junction bases left unmatched: 5. Germline V lookup: CDR1 KGHSH, CDR2 LQKENI. This CDR3 has 13 residues. The DNA of the CDR3 is TGTGCCAGCGATCCGGGACAGGGCTACGAGCAGTACTTC. It specifies CASDPGQGYEQYF.

The chain joins TRBV9 to TRBJ2-7, with 7 bases aligning to TRBD1. Looked up from germline, CDR1 is SGDLS and CDR2 is YYNGEE. V gave up 3 bases and J gave up 6 bases; unmatched junction bases: 9. The CDR3 has 14 residues. In DNA form, the CDR3 reads TGTGCCAGCAGCGCGGGATTACAGGGGTCCGAGCAGTACTTC. It codes for CASSAGLQGSEQYF.

J is TRBJ2-3 and V is TRBV4-3, with D uncertain. V dropped 4 bases and J dropped 0 bases, with 11 bases sitting between them. The germline V gene encodes CDR1 LGHNA and CDR2 YSLEER. The CDR3 length is 15 residues. CDR3 protein: CASSRGTSSTDTQYF. The CDR3 nucleotides read TGCGCCAGCAGCCGAGGCACCTCTAGCACAGATACGCAGTATTTT.

The chain carries TRBV12-5 and TRBJ1-5; TRBD1 aligns across 8 bases. J was trimmed by 4 bases and V by 6 bases; bases with no gene match: 8. CDR1 and CDR2 from the germline V gene are LGHNT and FRNRAP. The CDR3 covers 15 residues. CDR3 protein: CASGGDRPFNQPQHF. The CDR3 bases are TGTGCTAGTGGGGGGGACAGGCCCTTTAATCAGCCCCAGCATTTT.

This clone was detected only once. The CDR3 is CASSGLAEETQYF. CDR3 DNA sequence: TGTGCCAGCAGCGGACTAGCGGAGGAGACCCAGTACTTC. V usage is TRBV11-1 and J usage is TRBJ2-5, with 10 positions matching TRBD2. There are 13 residues in the CDR3. The germline gives CDR1 SGHAT, CDR2 FQDESV (reference sequence). V gave up 5 bases and J gave up 5 bases; unmatched junction bases: 2.

This clone was seen only once. The V and J genes are TRBV4-3 and TRBJ1-2; weak D call: TRBD1 (6 bases). In germline, CDR1 is LGHNA, CDR2 YSLEER. This CDR3 is 15 amino acids long. Trimming removed 5 bases at V and 1 base at J, with 14 bases between. CDR3 sequence: CASSSGRGYNYGYTF. DNA for the CDR3: TGCGCCAGCAGCTCAGGCAGGGGTTATAACTATGGCTACACCTTC.

CDR3 sequence (DNA): TGTGCCAGCAGCCGGACAGTTAACAATGAGCAGTTCTTC. Its translation: CASSRTVNNEQFF. This sequence joins TRBV9 and TRBJ2-1, with D tentatively TRBD1 (6 bases). Trimming removed 4 bases from V and 5 bases from J, with 10 bases in between. Per the germline V gene, CDR1 is SGDLS and CDR2 is YYNGEE. The CDR3 loop spans 13 amino acids.

The chain uses TRBV29-1 and TRBJ2-6; a possible D gene is TRBD1 (6 bases). From germline, CDR1 is SQVTM and CDR2 ANQGSEA. The ends were cut back, 5 bases at V and 1 base at J, with 15 bases in the middle. The CDR3 consists of 16 residues. The CDR3 region is CSVFRDIDSGANVLTF. The CDR3 region has the DNA TGCAGCGTTTTCCGGGACATCGATTCTGGGGCCAACGTCCTGACTTTC.

The chain has TRBV29-1 and TRBJ1-1; D may be TRBD1 (5 bases). The CDR3 is 13 residues long. The germline V gene has CDR1 SQVTM and CDR2 ANQGSEA. Trimming removed 7 bases from V and 3 bases from J, with 15 bases in between. CDR3: CSAALGGDTEAFF. CDR3 sequence (DNA): TGCAGCGCTGCGCTGGGGGGGGACACTGAAGCTTTCTTT.

This chain uses TRBV28 with TRBJ2-7; 11 bases match TRBD2. V shed 5 bases and J 2 bases; nucleotides not matched to a gene: 8. The CDR3 covers 16 residues. Per germline, CDR1 MDHEN and CDR2 SYDVKM. CDR3: CASSPYSGRAPYEQYF. CDR3 nucleotides: TGTGCCAGCAGTCCATATAGCGGGAGGGCCCCCTACGAGCAGTACTTC.

The chain carries TRBV5-1 and TRBJ2-3, with D perhaps matching TRBD2 (5 bases). CDR1 and CDR2 (germline): SGHRS, YFSETQ. The CDR3 runs 15 residues. The V end lost 3 bases, the J end lost 5 bases, and 16 bases lay between the germline ends. DNA for the CDR3: TGCGCCAGCAGCTCCGGACTGAGAGTGGAAGATACGCAGTATTTT. It translates to CASSSGLRVEDTQYF.